This TCR beta chain was recovered during a study of blood T cell repertoires in COVID-19. Study overall: COVID-19 samples collected from the United States, Italy and Spain covered acute and convalescent phases. The cDNA or gDNA used as material had been derived from T cells, B-cell-depleted T cells, or PBMCs.

This clone has a handful of counts. Under the authors' procedure: Nucleated cell number was recorded as an estimate derived from reference gene primer amplification. Assay: immunoSEQ multiplex PCR; the TCRdb copy retains only in-frame clones and omits some. V and J calls plus clone size are reproduced from that table; the DNA served to infer D and trimming. The sample contains around 320,000 clones, approximately 90% of which appear only once. In germline, CDR1 is SGHRS, CDR2 YFSETQ. V was shortened by 1 base and J by 0 bases, with 10 bases between the two germline ends. The CDR3 sequence is 15 residues long.

The receptor comes from a woman between 25 and 40 years old who had recovered from COVID-19. Sequences were obtained from peripheral blood. The chain links TRBV5-1 to TRBJ1-1, with D hard to call. In DNA form, the CDR3 reads TGCGCCAGCAGCTTGATTGGCCAGGTGAACACTGAAGCTTTCTTT. Amino acids: CASSLIGQVNTEAFF.